This T cell receptor (beta chain) was sequenced in a study of T cell changes during pregnancy in multiple sclerosis. The CDR3 has 13 residues. CDR1 is MGHRA, CDR2 YSYEKL, per germline. The V end lost 2 bases, the J end lost 7 bases, and 9 bases lay between the germline ends. Assay used: immunoSEQ multiplex PCR; TCRdb lists only in-frame clones, some missing. The sample includes around 36,000 clones, roughly 90% of them seen just once. The chain uses TRBV4-1 and TRBJ2-4; D call uncertain. The sequence was obtained from a female donor with multiple sclerosis, enrolled in a pregnancy study. Sequencing was performed on CD8+ T cells from peripheral blood mononuclear cells, taken in the first trimester of pregnancy. The CDR3 sequence is CASSQFLANIQYF. CDR3 DNA: TGCGCCAGCAGCCAATTCTTAGCTAACATTCAGTACTTC.